This is a list of T cell receptor beta chains from one sample in a study of chemoradiotherapy in HPV16-positive cancers. Here immunoSEQ multiplex PCR was the method, and the copy in TCRdb shows in-frame clones only, minus some. The table lists roughly 70,000 clones, 88% of them singletons. Specimen: blood, collected from a patient who underwent chemoradiotherapy. All receptors come from a human donor with HPV-associated anogenital cancer. Both conserved end residues are part of each CDR3. Fields, in order: CDR3 protein, CDR3 DNA, J gene, clone size, V gene, D gene. A D gene is named only where the DNA matches it firmly. Clone size is given for some rows only: seen once, a few or many times, or a class if the clone is expanded.

CASSLDHSRIPDTQYF | TGTGCCAGCAGCTTAGACCATTCTCGAATCCCAGATACGCAGTATTTT | TRBJ2-3 | NA | TRBV11-2 | NA
CASIAQGRNTEAFF | TGCGCCAGCATCGCCCAAGGCCGGAACACTGAAGCTTTCTTT | TRBJ1-1 | NA | TRBV5-1 | NA
CASTTTVLLPGNTIYF | TGTGCCAGCACTACCACAGTGTTACTCCCAGGAAACACCATATATTTT | TRBJ1-3 | once | TRBV6-6 | NA
CASRTSGGQSVHAFF | TGTGCCAGCAGAACTAGCGGAGGACAGTCTGTTCACGCTTTCTTT | TRBJ1-1 | NA | TRBV6-1 | NA
CASSSRLGINQPQHF | TGTGCCAGCAGTTCCAGGTTGGGGATCAATCAGCCCCAGCATTTT | TRBJ1-5 | NA | TRBV28 | NA
CASSPGQGGPLHF | TGTGCCAGCAGCCCGGGACAGGGCGGACCCCTCCACTTT | TRBJ1-6 | NA | TRBV5-6 | TRBD1
CASETTDGYGYTF | TGTGCCAGCGAAACCACCGACGGCTATGGCTACACCTTC | TRBJ1-2 | NA | TRBV6-5 | NA
CASSSDRGREQYF | TGTGCCAGCAGCTCGGACAGGGGGCGAGAGCAGTACTTC | TRBJ2-7 | NA | TRBV7-3 | TRBD1
CAISDRPQAGPNTGELFF | TGTGCCATCAGTGATAGGCCCCAGGCGGGGCCGAACACCGGGGAGCTGTTTTTT | TRBJ2-2 | NA | TRBV10-3 | NA
CASSRTDYEQYF | TGTGCCAGCAGTCGGACAGACTACGAGCAGTACTTC | TRBJ2-7 | NA | TRBV6-5 | NA
CASSSAGGSYNEQFF | TGTGCCAGCAGTTCCGCAGGGGGTTCCTACAATGAGCAGTTCTTC | TRBJ2-1 | NA | TRBV28 | TRBD1
CASATTGNTEAFF | TGCGCCAGCGCTACGACGGGGAACACTGAAGCTTTCTTT | TRBJ1-1 | NA | TRBV5-1 | NA
CASGTQALNEQFF | TGTGCCAGCGGGACCCAGGCCCTCAATGAGCAGTTCTTC | TRBJ2-1 | once | TRBV6-5 | NA
CASSPDRGTYGYTF | TGCGCCAGCAGCCCGGACAGGGGGACCTATGGCTACACCTTC | TRBJ1-2 | NA | TRBV5-1 | TRBD1
CASSLGTGSEQYF | TGCGCCAGCAGTTTAGGGACAGGGTCCGAGCAGTACTTC | TRBJ2-7 | NA | TRBV5-1 | TRBD1
CATNYGGELFF | TGTGCCACTAATTACGGCGGGGAGCTGTTTTTT | TRBJ2-2 | NA | TRBV5-4 | NA
CASSPGTANYGYTF | TGCGCCAGCAGCCCCGGGACAGCTAACTATGGCTACACCTTC | TRBJ1-2 | NA | TRBV5-1 | TRBD1
CASSILGFYEQYF | TGTGCCAGCAGTATATTAGGCTTCTACGAGCAGTACTTC | TRBJ2-7 | NA | TRBV28 | NA
CASTFSGGEQYF | TGTGCCAGCACCTTTTCGGGAGGCGAGCAGTACTTC | TRBJ2-7 | NA | TRBV27 | TRBD2
CASSGRRNTEAFF | TGTGCCAGCAGCGGCCGGCGGAACACTGAAGCTTTCTTT | TRBJ1-1 | NA | TRBV9 | NA
CASSARRPGLPYNEQFF | TGTGCCAGCAGTGCGCGACGTCCGGGACTCCCCTACAATGAGCAGTTCTTC | TRBJ2-1 | NA | TRBV28 | NA
CASSATSGLIYEQYF | TGTGCCAGCAGTGCGACTAGCGGCCTTATCTACGAGCAGTACTTC | TRBJ2-7 | NA | TRBV27 | TRBD2
CASSYEETQYF | TGTGCCAGCAGTTACGAAGAGACCCAGTACTTC | TRBJ2-5 | once | TRBV28 | NA
CASRQDYNSPLHF | TGTGCCAGCCGACAGGACTATAATTCACCCCTCCACTTT | TRBJ1-6 | once | TRBV19 | NA
CASSTSTGSRETQYF | TGTGCCAGCAGTACCTCGACCGGCTCACGGGAGACCCAGTACTTC | TRBJ2-5 | NA | TRBV11-2 | NA
CASSRDLGAVSTGELFF | TGTGCCAGCAGCCGCGACCTTGGGGCGGTCTCCACCGGGGAGCTGTTTTTT | TRBJ2-2 | NA | TRBV7-9 | NA
CASSLARQGSNSPLHF | TGTGCCAGCAGCTTAGCTAGACAGGGTAGTAATTCACCCCTCCACTTT | TRBJ1-6 | once | TRBV7-8 | TRBD1
CASSFTSALTDTQYF | TGTGCCAGCAGCTTTACAAGCGCCCTTACGGATACGCAGTATTTT | TRBJ2-3 | NA | TRBV11-3 | NA
CASSLPGLAGGGETQYF | TGCGCCAGCAGCCTCCCAGGACTAGCGGGAGGAGGAGAGACCCAGTACTTC | TRBJ2-5 | NA | TRBV5-1 | TRBD2
CASSLGTSGGHEQFF | TGTGCCAGCAGCTTAGGGACTAGCGGGGGCCATGAGCAGTTCTTC | TRBJ2-1 | NA | TRBV7-8 | TRBD2
CATSRDIGVLAKNIQYF | TGTGCCACCAGCAGAGATATTGGAGTACTAGCCAAAAACATTCAGTACTTC | TRBJ2-4 | NA | TRBV15 | NA
CASSFGGGAYNEQFF | TGTGCCAGCAGCTTCGGCGGGGGGGCATACAATGAGCAGTTCTTC | TRBJ2-1 | NA | TRBV11-3 | TRBD2
CASSFLGLAGAGNTGELFF | TGTGCCAGCAGTTTTTTGGGGCTAGCGGGAGCCGGGAACACCGGGGAGCTGTTTTTT | TRBJ2-2 | NA | TRBV28 | TRBD2
CASSLTSGPYNEQFF | TGTGCCAGCAGCTTAACTAGCGGCCCCTACAATGAGCAGTTCTTC | TRBJ2-1 | NA | TRBV7-2 | TRBD2
CASSVTGNEKLFF | TGTGCCAGCAGTGTCACAGGGAATGAAAAGCTGTTTTTT | TRBJ1-4 | NA | TRBV6-1 | NA
CASSSGAANNEQFF | TGTGCCAGCAGCTCGGGGGCCGCCAACAATGAGCAGTTCTTC | TRBJ2-1 | NA | TRBV13 | NA
CASSFRVAGGTPLLDTQYF | TGTGCCAGCAGCTTTCGGGTAGCGGGGGGGACCCCACTTCTGGATACGCAGTATTTT | TRBJ2-3 | NA | TRBV9 | TRBD2
CASSLGQGVHYGYTF | TGTGCCAGCAGTTTGGGACAGGGGGTGCACTATGGCTACACCTTC | TRBJ1-2 | NA | TRBV28 | TRBD1
CSVEEGGGTRYEQYF | TGCAGCGTTGAAGAGGGAGGGGGGACTCGCTACGAGCAGTACTTC | TRBJ2-7 | NA | TRBV29-1 | NA
CASSPGTGTNTSGNTIYF | TGTGCCAGCAGCCCGGGGACAGGGACCAATACCTCTGGAAACACCATATATTTT | TRBJ1-3 | NA | TRBV7-9 | TRBD1
CASSGLAGGQETQYF | TGTGCCAGCAGCGGACTAGCGGGAGGCCAAGAGACCCAGTACTTC | TRBJ2-5 | NA | TRBV6-5 | TRBD2
CASRPWGLVAEAFF | TGTGCCAGCAGACCCTGGGGGCTGGTTGCTGAAGCTTTCTTT | TRBJ1-1 | NA | TRBV25-1 | NA
CASRHAGTGITEAFF | TGTGCCAGCAGACACGCCGGGACAGGGATCACTGAAGCTTTCTTT | TRBJ1-1 | NA | TRBV5-4 | TRBD1
CASSSPGSYNEQFF | TGTGCCAGCAGTTCCCCAGGGAGCTACAATGAGCAGTTCTTC | TRBJ2-1 | NA | TRBV28 | NA
CASSEVGSSYNSPLHF | TGTGCCAGCAGTGAAGTCGGGAGCTCCTATAATTCACCCCTCCACTTT | TRBJ1-6 | NA | TRBV6-1 | NA
CASSLEPGGSSYEQYF | TGTGCCAGCAGCTTAGAACCCGGGGGGTCATCCTACGAGCAGTACTTC | TRBJ2-7 | NA | TRBV7-6 | TRBD2
CASSLGAGTGGNTIYF | TGTGCCAGCAGCTTGGGGGCCGGGACAGGGGGAAACACCATATATTTT | TRBJ1-3 | NA | TRBV5-4 | TRBD1
CASSGTRPEEQYF | TGTGCCAGCAGTGGGACGCGCCCTGAGGAGCAGTACTTC | TRBJ2-7 | NA | TRBV6-6 | NA
CASSDSNGGGYGYTF | TGTGCCAGCAGTGACTCGAACGGGGGGGGCTATGGCTACACCTTC | TRBJ1-2 | NA | TRBV6-4 | NA
CASSFEAGANEKLFF | TGCGCCAGCAGCTTCGAGGCGGGCGCGAATGAAAAACTGTTTTTT | TRBJ1-4 | NA | TRBV5-1 | NA
CASSASPGTGELFF | TGTGCCAGCAGTGCGTCGCCGGGCACCGGGGAGCTGTTTTTT | TRBJ2-2 | NA | TRBV6-4 | NA
CASSRQGGNYGYTF | TGTGCCAGCAGCCGACAGGGAGGGAACTATGGCTACACCTTC | TRBJ1-2 | NA | TRBV5-5 | TRBD1
CASSFDRFYEQYF | TGTGCCAGCAGTTTCGACAGGTTCTACGAGCAGTACTTC | TRBJ2-7 | once | TRBV27 | NA